These 5 T cell receptor beta chains share one sample of origin, sequenced in a study of cytomegalovirus exposure and HLA in healthy donors. PCR primers comprised 60 Vbeta and 13 Jbeta primers. TCRdb keeps only in-frame clones here, not all; method: immunoSEQ multiplex PCR. Of about 180,000 clones listed, roughly 77% are singletons. Input material: PBMCs. The source is a woman in her thirties in good health and CMV-seronegative.

The gene calls are TRBV6-1 and TRBJ1-1; no clear D gene. The CDR3 contains 14 residues. Germline CDR1 and CDR2: MNHNS and SASEGT. Deletions cut 9 bases from V and 1 base from J, with 15 bases between. The DNA of the CDR3 is TGTGCCAGTTTTCCTTTTCGGGGGAACACTGAAGCTTTCTTT. Translated: CASFPFRGNTEAFF.

The chain carries TRBV6-4 and TRBJ2-2; 8 nucleotides line up with TRBD2. The germline gives CDR1 MRHNA, CDR2 SNTAGT. V lost 3 bases to trimming and J lost 6 bases; unmatched junction nucleotides: 6. The CDR3 is 15 amino acids. The CDR3 here is CASSEIGGASGELFF. The CDR3 DNA is TGTGCCAGCAGTGAAATCGGGGGGGCCTCCGGGGAGCTGTTTTTT.

V usage is TRBV18 and J usage is TRBJ1-2; tentatively, D is TRBD1 (6 bases). The CDR3 has 15 amino acids. Germline-derived CDR1 and CDR2 are KGHSH and LQKENI. Trimming took off 2 bases at V and 8 bases at J, with 18 bases between the two ends. The CDR3 region has the DNA TGTGCCAGCTCACCAGACAGGACGCTTATGGGAGGCTACACCTTC. Translating gives CASSPDRTLMGGYTF.

This clone was seen a few times. This chain links TRBV4-3 with TRBJ1-4, with TRBD1 as a possible D gene (5 bases). Germline lookup yields CDR1 LGHNA and CDR2 YSLEER. The CDR3 spans 13 residues. V was clipped by 2 bases and J by 5 bases, with 6 bases between them. In DNA form, the CDR3 reads TGCGCCAGCAGCCAAACAGGAAATGAAAAACTGTTTTTT. Translating gives CASSQTGNEKLFF.

The chain couples TRBV9 to TRBJ1-2; D possibly corresponds to TRBD1 (5 bases). V lost 4 bases, J lost 4 bases, and 14 bases lay in between. CDR3 length: 14 amino acids. Germline V gene lookup returns CDR1 SGDLS and CDR2 YYNGEE. CDR3 residues: CASSLQAGGYGYTF. Here the CDR3 DNA reads TGTGCCAGCAGCCTCCAGGCGGGGGGCTATGGCTACACCTTC.